The rows below give T cell receptor beta chains drawn from one sample of a study of cytomegalovirus exposure and HLA in healthy donors. TCRdb keeps only in-frame clones here, not all; method: immunoSEQ multiplex PCR. The sample has approximately 160,000 clones, 70% to 80% seen once. The source material was PBMCs. The receptors originated from a man aged 18 to 29 in good health and CMV-seropositive. The CDR3 runs from the conserved cysteine through the conserved F or W. A D gene is named only where the DNA matches it firmly. The size field is filled for only some rows; it gives once, few, many or a size class.

J gene	V gene	clone size	D gene	CDR3 protein	CDR3 DNA
TRBJ2-7	TRBV29-1	-	TRBD1	CSVEVYQGANPEQYF	TGCAGCGTTGAAGTTTACCAGGGGGCTAATCCCGAGCAGTACTTC
TRBJ1-5	TRBV28	-	-	CASSLQGPGNQPQHF	TGTGCCAGCAGTTTGCAGGGCCCGGGCAATCAGCCCCAGCATTTT
TRBJ2-7	TRBV2	-	-	CASEAGASTYEQYF	TGTGCCAGCGAAGCAGGGGCTTCCACCTACGAGCAGTACTTC
TRBJ2-7	TRBV9	-	-	CASSYRKTGSSYEQYF	TGTGCCAGCAGTTACCGAAAGACAGGTTCCTCCTACGAGCAGTACTTC
TRBJ1-1	TRBV16	-	TRBD1	CASSPNRGQTEAFF	TGTGCCAGCAGCCCGAACAGGGGGCAAACTGAAGCTTTCTTT
TRBJ2-5	TRBV19	-	TRBD2	CASRPWGGQETQYF	TGTGCCAGTAGGCCCTGGGGGGGGCAAGAGACCCAGTACTTC
TRBJ1-1	TRBV6-5	-	-	CASSPIDSNTEAFF	TGTGCCAGCAGTCCTATAGACAGTAACACTGAAGCTTTCTTT
TRBJ1-1	TRBV6-6	-	-	CASTTTGWSTEAFF	TGTGCCAGCACTACAACAGGGTGGAGCACTGAAGCTTTCTTT
TRBJ1-3	TRBV28	-	-	CASSFPIELRTESGNTIYF	TGTGCCAGCAGTTTCCCAATCGAACTTCGGACAGAATCTGGAAACACCATATATTTT
TRBJ2-7	TRBV4-2	few	-	CASSQFRGTYEQYF	TGTGCCAGCAGCCAATTCAGGGGCACCTACGAGCAGTACTTC
TRBJ2-5	TRBV7-3	once	-	CASSLVGGQQETQYF	TGTGCCAGCAGCTTAGTGGGGGGGCAGCAAGAGACCCAGTACTTC
TRBJ2-3	TRBV9	-	TRBD2	CASSVGTSPTDTQYF	TGTGCCAGCAGCGTCGGGACTAGTCCCACAGATACGCAGTATTTT
TRBJ2-7	TRBV29-1	-	-	CSVAADRSSYEQYF	TGCAGCGTTGCCGCAGACAGGAGCTCCTACGAGCAGTACTTC
TRBJ2-3	TRBV7-9	-	TRBD1	CAIPFESRDRKMDTQYF	TGTGCCATCCCTTTTGAGAGCCGGGACAGAAAGATGGATACGCAGTATTTT
TRBJ1-1	TRBV28	few	-	CASRWSTEAFF	TGTGCCAGCAGGTGGAGCACTGAAGCTTTCTTT
TRBJ1-1	TRBV7-9	-	-	CASSLSGVTEAFF	TGTGCCAGCAGCTTATCCGGGGTCACTGAAGCTTTCTTT
TRBJ2-3	TRBV9	-	-	CASSASGGATDTQYF	TGTGCCAGCAGCGCAAGTGGGGGGGCAACAGATACGCAGTATTTT
TRBJ2-1	TRBV7-6	-	TRBD2	CASSIGLAVNNEQFF	TGTGCCAGCAGCATAGGACTAGCGGTCAACAATGAGCAGTTCTTC
TRBJ2-7	TRBV7-8	-	TRBD1	CASSSTLFETGAYEQYF	TGTGCCAGCAGCTCCACCCTTTTCGAGACAGGGGCCTACGAGCAGTACTTC
TRBJ1-3	TRBV4-1	-	-	CASSQVPSSSIYGNTIYF	TGCGCCAGCAGCCAAGTTCCTAGTTCCTCGATTTATGGAAACACCATATATTTT
TRBJ2-5	TRBV25-1	-	-	CASSVRAIYPGAGETQYF	TGTGCCAGCAGTGTTCGGGCGATCTATCCCGGTGCGGGAGAGACCCAGTACTTC
TRBJ1-5	TRBV19	-	-	CASSKSGQTFGGNQPQHF	TGTGCCAGTAGCAAAAGCGGGCAGACATTTGGGGGCAATCAGCCCCAGCATTTT
TRBJ2-7	TRBV2	-	-	CASSPWAFSIEQYF	TGTGCCAGCAGTCCGTGGGCTTTCTCGATCGAGCAGTACTTC
TRBJ1-1	TRBV5-1	-	-	CASSYQGPHEAFF	TGCGCCAGCAGCTACCAGGGCCCTCATGAAGCTTTCTTT
TRBJ2-2	TRBV28	few	TRBD1	CASSLPPGQGNTGELFF	TGTGCCAGCAGTTTGCCCCCGGGACAGGGGAACACCGGGGAGCTGTTTTTT
TRBJ1-1	TRBV18	-	-	CASSPGSQSGDTEAFF	TGTGCCAGCTCACCAGGTTCGCAGTCCGGGGACACTGAAGCTTTCTTT
TRBJ2-3	TRBV5-6	-	-	CASSLRLSGNTDTQYF	TGTGCCAGCAGCTTAAGGTTAAGCGGAAACACAGATACGCAGTATTTT
TRBJ1-1	TRBV27	-	-	CASRPIRSGKGDEAFF	TGTGCCAGCAGACCTATTCGCTCAGGGAAAGGGGATGAAGCTTTCTTT
TRBJ2-7	TRBV27	-	TRBD1	CASSLGTGASYEQYF	TGTGCCAGCAGTTTAGGGACAGGGGCTTCCTACGAGCAGTACTTC
TRBJ2-3	TRBV5-1	-	TRBD2	CASSDPGTIVNTQYF	TGCGCCAGCAGCGATCCCGGGACTATAGTTAATACGCAGTATTTT
TRBJ2-3	TRBV28	-	-	CASSQTRVETDTQYF	TGTGCCAGCAGTCAAACTAGAGTTGAGACAGATACGCAGTATTTT
TRBJ2-7	TRBV19	-	TRBD1	CASSWGTGGYEQYF	TGTGCCAGTAGTTGGGGGACAGGGGGCTACGAGCAGTACTTC
TRBJ2-3	TRBV28	-	TRBD2	CASSPDLFKLAGQYF	TGTGCCAGCAGTCCGGACTTATTTAAACTAGCGGGGCAGTATTTT
TRBJ2-7	TRBV6-5	-	-	CASSYGRGVGEQYF	TGTGCCAGCAGTTACGGGAGGGGGGTGGGCGAGCAGTACTTC
TRBJ2-7	TRBV29-1	-	-	CSVANDEQYF	TGCAGCGTTGCTAACGACGAGCAGTACTTC
TRBJ1-1	TRBV7-8	-	-	CASSPLITTENTEAFF	TGTGCCAGCAGCCCCCTGATTACGACAGAGAACACTGAAGCTTTCTTT
TRBJ2-7	TRBV10-1	-	TRBD1	CASSYGQGGEQYF	TGCGCCAGCAGCTATGGACAGGGGGGCGAGCAGTACTTC
TRBJ2-3	TRBV7-9	-	-	CASSSTLDSHGGDTQYF	TGTGCCAGCAGCTCCACTCTGGACTCCCACGGAGGAGATACGCAGTATTTT
TRBJ2-7	TRBV18	few	TRBD2	CASSPRGVPGIEQYF	TGTGCCAGCTCACCCCGGGGGGTCCCCGGGATCGAGCAGTACTTC
TRBJ2-3	TRBV9	-	-	CASSVELKGLHTDTQYF	TGTGCCAGCAGCGTAGAACTTAAGGGGTTGCACACAGATACGCAGTATTTT
TRBJ2-7	TRBV19	-	TRBD2	CASSTVGLAGALYEQYF	TGTGCCAGTAGTACCGTTGGACTAGCGGGAGCTCTTTACGAGCAGTACTTC
TRBJ2-3	TRBV5-1	-	TRBD1	CASSYGTGTGDTQYF	TGCGCCAGCAGCTACGGGACAGGAACTGGAGATACGCAGTATTTT
TRBJ2-3	TRBV7-8	-	-	CASSLGGGFSTDTQYF	TGTGCCAGCAGCTTAGGTGGCGGGTTTAGCACAGATACGCAGTATTTT
TRBJ2-7	TRBV7-9	-	-	CASSLNTRSSSYEQYF	TGTGCCAGCAGTTTGAATACTAGGTCTAGCTCCTACGAGCAGTACTTC
TRBJ2-1	TRBV7-9	-	-	CASSLDGSSYNEQFF	TGTGCCAGCAGCTTAGATGGGAGCTCCTACAATGAGCAGTTCTTC
TRBJ2-1	TRBV7-9	-	TRBD2	CASTTLAVYNEQFF	TGTGCCAGCACGACACTAGCGGTCTACAATGAGCAGTTCTTC
TRBJ2-7	TRBV20-1	-	-	CREHYEQYF	TGCAGAGAACACTACGAGCAGTACTTC